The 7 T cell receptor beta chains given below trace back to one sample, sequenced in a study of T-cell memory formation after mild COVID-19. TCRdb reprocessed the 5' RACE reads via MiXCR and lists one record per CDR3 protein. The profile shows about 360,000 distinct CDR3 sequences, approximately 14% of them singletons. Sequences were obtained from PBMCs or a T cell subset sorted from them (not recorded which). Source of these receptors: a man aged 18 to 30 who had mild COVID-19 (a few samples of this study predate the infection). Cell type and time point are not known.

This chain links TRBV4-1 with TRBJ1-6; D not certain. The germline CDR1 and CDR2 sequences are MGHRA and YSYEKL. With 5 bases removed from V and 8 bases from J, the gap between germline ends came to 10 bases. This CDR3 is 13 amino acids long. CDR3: CASSMKWDSPLHF. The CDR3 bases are TGCGCCAGCAGCATGAAATGGGATTCACCCCTCCACTTT.

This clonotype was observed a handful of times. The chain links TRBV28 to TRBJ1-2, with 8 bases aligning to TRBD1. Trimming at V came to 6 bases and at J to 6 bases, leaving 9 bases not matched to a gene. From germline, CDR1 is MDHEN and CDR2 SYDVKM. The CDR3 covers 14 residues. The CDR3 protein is CASSPGDRKHGYTF. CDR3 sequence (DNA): TGTGCCAGCAGCCCGGGGGACAGGAAACATGGCTACACCTTC.

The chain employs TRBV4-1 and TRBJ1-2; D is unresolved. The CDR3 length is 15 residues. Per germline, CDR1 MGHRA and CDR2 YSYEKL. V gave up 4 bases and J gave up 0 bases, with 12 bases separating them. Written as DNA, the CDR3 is TGCGCCAGCAGCCCAACATGGGAAGCTAACTATGGCTACACCTTC. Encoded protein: CASSPTWEANYGYTF.

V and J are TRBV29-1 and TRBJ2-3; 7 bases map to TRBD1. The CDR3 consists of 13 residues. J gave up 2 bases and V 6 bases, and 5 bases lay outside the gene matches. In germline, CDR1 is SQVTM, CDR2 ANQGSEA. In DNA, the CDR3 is TGCAGCGTAGGACAGGTCTACACAGATACGCAGTATTTT. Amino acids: CSVGQVYTDTQYF.

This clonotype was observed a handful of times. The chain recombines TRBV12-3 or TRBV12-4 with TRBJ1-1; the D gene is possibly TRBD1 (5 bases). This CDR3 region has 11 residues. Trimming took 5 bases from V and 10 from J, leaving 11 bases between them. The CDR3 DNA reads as TGTGCCAGCAGTCTCCCAGGGATAGCTTTCTTT. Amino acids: CASSLPGIAFF.

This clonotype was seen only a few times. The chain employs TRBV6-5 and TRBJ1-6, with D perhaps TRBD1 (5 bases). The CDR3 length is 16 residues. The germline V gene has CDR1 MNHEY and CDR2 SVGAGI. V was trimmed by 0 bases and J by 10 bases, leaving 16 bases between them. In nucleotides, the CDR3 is TGTGCCAGCAGTTACTCAGACAGCCTGTTAGAGTCACCCCTCCACTTT. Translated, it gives CASSYSDSLLESPLHF.

The chain's CDR3 is CASSLVLGAGFGYTF. The CDR3 DNA sequence: TGTGCCAGCAGTTTAGTGTTGGGTGCTGGGTTTGGCTACACCTTC. The chain carries TRBV27 and TRBJ1-2, with unresolved D. V was cut by 2 bases and J by 7 bases, with 17 bases left in between. This CDR3 has 15 amino acids. CDR1 and CDR2 (germline): MNHEY, SMNVEV (reference sequence).